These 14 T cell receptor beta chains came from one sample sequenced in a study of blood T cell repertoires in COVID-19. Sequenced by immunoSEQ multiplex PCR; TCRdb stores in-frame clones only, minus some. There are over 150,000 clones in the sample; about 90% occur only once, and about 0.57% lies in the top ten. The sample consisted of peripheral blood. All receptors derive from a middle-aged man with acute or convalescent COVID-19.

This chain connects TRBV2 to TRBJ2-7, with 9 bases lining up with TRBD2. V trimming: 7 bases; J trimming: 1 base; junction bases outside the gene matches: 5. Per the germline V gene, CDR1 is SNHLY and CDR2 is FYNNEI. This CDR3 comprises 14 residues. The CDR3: CASKPGLASYEQYF. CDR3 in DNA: TGTGCCAGCAAACCGGGACTAGCTTCCTACGAGCAGTACTTC.

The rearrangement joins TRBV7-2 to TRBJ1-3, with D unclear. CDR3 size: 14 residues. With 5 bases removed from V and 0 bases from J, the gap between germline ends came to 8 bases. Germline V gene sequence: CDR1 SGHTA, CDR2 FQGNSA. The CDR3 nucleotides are TGTGCCAGCAGCCCTTACATCTCTGGAAACACCATATATTTT. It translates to CASSPYISGNTIYF.

The CDR3 DNA sequence: TGTGCCACCAGCAGAGCCAGGGGGCCTGGAAACACCATATATTTT. Its translation: CATSRARGPGNTIYF. The chain joins TRBV15 to TRBJ1-3; TRBD1 matches at 8 bases. The CDR3 loop spans 15 amino acids. Germline V gene lookup returns CDR1 LNHNV and CDR2 YYDKDF (reference sequence). V trimming: 1 base; J trimming: 2 bases; junction bases outside the gene matches: 1.

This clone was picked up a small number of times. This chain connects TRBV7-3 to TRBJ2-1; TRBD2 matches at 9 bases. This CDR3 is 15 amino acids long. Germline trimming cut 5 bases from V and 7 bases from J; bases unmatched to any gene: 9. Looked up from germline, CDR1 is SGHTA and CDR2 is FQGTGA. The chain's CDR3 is CASSKGGRADNEQFF. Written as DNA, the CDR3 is TGTGCCAGCAGCAAGGGCGGGAGGGCCGATAATGAGCAGTTCTTC.

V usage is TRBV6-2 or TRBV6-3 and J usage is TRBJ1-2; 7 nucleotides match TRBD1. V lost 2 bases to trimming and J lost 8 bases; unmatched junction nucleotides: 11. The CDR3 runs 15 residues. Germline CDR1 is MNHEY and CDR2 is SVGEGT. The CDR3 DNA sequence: TGTGCCAGCAGTTACGGGCGGACAGGAAAAGGGGGCTACACCTTC. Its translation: CASSYGRTGKGGYTF.

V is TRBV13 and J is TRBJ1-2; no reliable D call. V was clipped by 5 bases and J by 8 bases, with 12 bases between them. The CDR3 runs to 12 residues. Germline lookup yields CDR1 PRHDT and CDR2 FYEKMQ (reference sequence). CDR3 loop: CASSPELKGYTF. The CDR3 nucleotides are TGTGCCAGCAGCCCGGAGTTGAAGGGCTACACCTTC.

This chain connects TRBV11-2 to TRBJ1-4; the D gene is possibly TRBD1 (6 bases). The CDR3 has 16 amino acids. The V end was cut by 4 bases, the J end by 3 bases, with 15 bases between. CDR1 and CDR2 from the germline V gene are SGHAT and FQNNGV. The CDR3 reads CASSSRTTGPNEKLFF. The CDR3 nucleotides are TGTGCCAGCAGCTCCCGGACGACAGGCCCTAATGAAAAACTGTTTTTT.

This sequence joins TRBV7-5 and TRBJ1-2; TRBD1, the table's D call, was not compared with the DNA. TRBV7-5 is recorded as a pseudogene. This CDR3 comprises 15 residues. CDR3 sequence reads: CARSLVGDRESGYTF. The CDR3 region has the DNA TGTGCCAGAAGCTTAGTTGGAGACAGGGAGAGTGGCTACACCTTC.

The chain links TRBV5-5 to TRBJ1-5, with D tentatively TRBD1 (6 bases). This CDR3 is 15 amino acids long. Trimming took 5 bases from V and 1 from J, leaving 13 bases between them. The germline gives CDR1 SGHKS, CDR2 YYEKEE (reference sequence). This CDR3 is CASRTGVTSNQPQHF. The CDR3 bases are TGTGCCAGCAGGACAGGAGTCACAAGCAATCAGCCCCAGCATTTT.

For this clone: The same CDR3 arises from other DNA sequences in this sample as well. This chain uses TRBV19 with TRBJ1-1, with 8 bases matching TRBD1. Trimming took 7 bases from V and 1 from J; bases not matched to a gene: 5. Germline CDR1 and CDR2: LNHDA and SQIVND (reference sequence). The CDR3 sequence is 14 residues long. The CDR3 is CASNLQGGNTEAFF. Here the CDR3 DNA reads TGTGCCAGTAATCTACAGGGGGGGAACACTGAAGCTTTCTTT.

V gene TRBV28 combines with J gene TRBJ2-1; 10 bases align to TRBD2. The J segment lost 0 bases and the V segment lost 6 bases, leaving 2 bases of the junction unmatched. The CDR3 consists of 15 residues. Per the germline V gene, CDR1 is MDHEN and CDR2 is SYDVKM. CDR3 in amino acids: CASRPSGSSYNEQFF. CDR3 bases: TGTGCCAGCAGGCCTAGCGGGAGCTCCTACAATGAGCAGTTCTTC.

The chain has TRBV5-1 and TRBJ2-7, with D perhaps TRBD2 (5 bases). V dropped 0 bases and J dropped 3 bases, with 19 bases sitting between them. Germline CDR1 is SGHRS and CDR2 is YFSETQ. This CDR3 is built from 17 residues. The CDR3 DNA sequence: TGCGCCAGCAGCTTGGAAGGTTTGGTACCTGGGAGCTACGAGCAGTACTTC. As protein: CASSLEGLVPGSYEQYF.

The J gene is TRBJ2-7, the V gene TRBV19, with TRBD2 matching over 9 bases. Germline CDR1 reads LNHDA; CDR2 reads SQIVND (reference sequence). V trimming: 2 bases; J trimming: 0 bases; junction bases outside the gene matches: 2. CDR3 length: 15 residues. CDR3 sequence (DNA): TGTGCCAGTAGTATAAGACTAGCGGCCTCCTACGAGCAGTACTTC. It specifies CASSIRLAASYEQYF.

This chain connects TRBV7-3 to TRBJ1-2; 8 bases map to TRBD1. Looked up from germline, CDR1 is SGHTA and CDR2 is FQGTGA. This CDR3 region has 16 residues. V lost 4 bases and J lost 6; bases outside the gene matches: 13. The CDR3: CASSSSGQGGPDGYTF. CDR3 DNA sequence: TGTGCCAGCAGCTCAAGCGGACAGGGAGGACCCGATGGCTACACCTTC. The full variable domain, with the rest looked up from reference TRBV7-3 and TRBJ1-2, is GAGVSQTPSNKVTEKGKYVELRCDPISGHTALYWYRQSLGQGPEFLIYFQGTGAADDSGLPNDRFFAVRPEGSVSTLKIQRTERGDSAVYLCASSSSGQGGPDGYTFGSGTRLTVV.